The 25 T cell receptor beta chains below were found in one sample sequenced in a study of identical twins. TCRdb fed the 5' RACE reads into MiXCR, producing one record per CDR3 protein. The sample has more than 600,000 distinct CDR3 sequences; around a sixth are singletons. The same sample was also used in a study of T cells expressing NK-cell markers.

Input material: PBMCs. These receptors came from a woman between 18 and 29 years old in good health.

CDR3 sequence: CSARDYSRGGEQYF. CDR3 sequence (DNA): TGCAGTGCTAGAGACTATTCGCGTGGGGGCGAGCAGTACTTC. The chain links TRBV20-1 to TRBJ2-7; D tentatively reads TRBD1 or TRBD2 (5 bases each). The CDR3 is 14 amino acids. CDR1 is DFQATT, CDR2 SNEGSKA, per germline (reference sequence). V lost 0 bases, J lost 6 bases, and 15 bases lay in between.

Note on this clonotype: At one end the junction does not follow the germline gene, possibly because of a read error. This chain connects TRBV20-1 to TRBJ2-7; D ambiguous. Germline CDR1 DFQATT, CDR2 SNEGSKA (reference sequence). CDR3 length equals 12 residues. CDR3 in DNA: TGCAGTGCTAGAGGGAAGGAGTACGAGCAGTGCTTC. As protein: CSARGKEYEQCF.

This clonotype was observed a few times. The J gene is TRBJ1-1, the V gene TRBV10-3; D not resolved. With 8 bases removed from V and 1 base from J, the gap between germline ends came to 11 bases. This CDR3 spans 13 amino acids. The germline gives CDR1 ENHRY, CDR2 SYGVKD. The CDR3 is CAIGQEQNTEAFF. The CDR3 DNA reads TGTGCCATCGGGCAGGAACAGAACACTGAAGCTTTCTTT.

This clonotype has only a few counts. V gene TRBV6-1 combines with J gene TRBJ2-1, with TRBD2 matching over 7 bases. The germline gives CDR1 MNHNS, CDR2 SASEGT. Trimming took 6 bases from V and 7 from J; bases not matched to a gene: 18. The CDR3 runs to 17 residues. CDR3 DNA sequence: TGTGCCAGCAGCCATGTAGCGGGTAAGGGATCTGGGAATGAGCAGTTCTTC. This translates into CASSHVAGKGSGNEQFF.

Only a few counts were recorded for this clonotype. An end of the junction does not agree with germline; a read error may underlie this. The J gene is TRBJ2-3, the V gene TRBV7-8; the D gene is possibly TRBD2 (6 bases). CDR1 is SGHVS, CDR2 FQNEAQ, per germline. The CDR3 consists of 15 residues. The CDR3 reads CASSIARRGTDTQYF. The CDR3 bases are TGTGCCAGCAGCATAGCCCGGAGGGGCACAGATACGCAGTATTTT. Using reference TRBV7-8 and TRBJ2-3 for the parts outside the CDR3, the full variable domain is GAGVSQSPRYKVAKRGQDVALRCDPISGHVSLFWYQQALGQGPEFLTYFQNEAQLDKSGLPSDRFFAERPEGSVSTLKIQRTQQEDSAVYLCASSIARRGTDTQYFGPGTRLTVL.

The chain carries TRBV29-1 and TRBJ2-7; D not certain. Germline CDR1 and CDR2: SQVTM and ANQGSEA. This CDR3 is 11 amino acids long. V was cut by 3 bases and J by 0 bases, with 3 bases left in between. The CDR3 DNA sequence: TGCAGCGTTGAGGGCTCCTACGAGCAGTACTTC. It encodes CSVEGSYEQYF.

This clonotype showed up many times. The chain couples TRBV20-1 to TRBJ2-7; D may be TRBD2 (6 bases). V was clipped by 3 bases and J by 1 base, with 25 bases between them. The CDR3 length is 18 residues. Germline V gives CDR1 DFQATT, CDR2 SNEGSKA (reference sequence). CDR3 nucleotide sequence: TGCAGTGCTAGCGAGTTAGGAGGGGTGACCCAACTATCCTACGAGCAGTACTTC. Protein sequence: CSASELGGVTQLSYEQYF.

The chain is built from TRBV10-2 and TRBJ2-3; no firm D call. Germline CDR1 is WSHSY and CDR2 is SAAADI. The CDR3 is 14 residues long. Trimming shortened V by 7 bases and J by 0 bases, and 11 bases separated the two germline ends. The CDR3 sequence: CASTLFSSTDTQYF. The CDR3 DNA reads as TGCGCCAGCACCCTTTTCTCTAGCACAGATACGCAGTATTTT.

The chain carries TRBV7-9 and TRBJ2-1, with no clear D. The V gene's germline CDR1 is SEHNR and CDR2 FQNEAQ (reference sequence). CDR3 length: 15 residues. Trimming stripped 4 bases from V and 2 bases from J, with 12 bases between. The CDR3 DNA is TGTGCCAGCAGCTGGTCAGAGGAAACCTACAATGAGCAGTTCTTC. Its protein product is CASSWSEETYNEQFF.

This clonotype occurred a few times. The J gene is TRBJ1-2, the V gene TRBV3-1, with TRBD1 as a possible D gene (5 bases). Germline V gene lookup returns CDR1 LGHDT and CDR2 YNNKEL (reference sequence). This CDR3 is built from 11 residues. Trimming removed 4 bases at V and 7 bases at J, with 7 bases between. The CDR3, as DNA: TGTGCCAGCAGCCTCGGGACTGGCTACACCTTC. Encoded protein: CASSLGTGYTF.

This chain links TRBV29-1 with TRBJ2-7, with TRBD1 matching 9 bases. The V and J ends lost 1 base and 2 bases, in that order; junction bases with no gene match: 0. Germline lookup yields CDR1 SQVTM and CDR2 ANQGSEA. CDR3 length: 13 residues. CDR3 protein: CSVEGDRAYEQYF. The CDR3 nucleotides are TGCAGCGTTGAAGGGGACAGGGCCTACGAGCAGTACTTC.

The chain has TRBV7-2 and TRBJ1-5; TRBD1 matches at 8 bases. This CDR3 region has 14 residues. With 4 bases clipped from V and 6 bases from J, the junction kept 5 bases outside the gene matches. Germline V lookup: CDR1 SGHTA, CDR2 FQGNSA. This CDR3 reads CASSSRTGSQPQHF. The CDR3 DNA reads TGTGCCAGCAGCTCTCGGACAGGGAGTCAGCCCCAGCATTTT.

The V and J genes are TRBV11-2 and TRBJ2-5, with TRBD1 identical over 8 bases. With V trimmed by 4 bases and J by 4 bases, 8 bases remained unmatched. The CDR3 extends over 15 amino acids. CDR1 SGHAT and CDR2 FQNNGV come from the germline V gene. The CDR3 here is CASSSSDRVVETQYF. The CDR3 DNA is TGTGCCAGCAGCTCTTCGGACAGGGTAGTAGAGACCCAGTACTTC.

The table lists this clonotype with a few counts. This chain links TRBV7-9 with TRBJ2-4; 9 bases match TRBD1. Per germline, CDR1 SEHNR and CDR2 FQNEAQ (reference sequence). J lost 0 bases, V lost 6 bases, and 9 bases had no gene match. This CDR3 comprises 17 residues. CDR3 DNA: TGTGCCAGCAGATCCGGGGACAGGGCTAGAGCCAAAAACATTCAGTACTTC. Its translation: CASRSGDRARAKNIQYF.

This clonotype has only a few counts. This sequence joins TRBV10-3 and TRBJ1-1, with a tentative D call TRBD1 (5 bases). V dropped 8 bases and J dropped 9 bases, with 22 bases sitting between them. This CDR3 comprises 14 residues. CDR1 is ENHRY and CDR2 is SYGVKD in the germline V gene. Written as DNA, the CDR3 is TGTGCCATCTCAACAGGACCTAACTATGACCAAGCTTTCTTT. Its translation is CAISTGPNYDQAFF.

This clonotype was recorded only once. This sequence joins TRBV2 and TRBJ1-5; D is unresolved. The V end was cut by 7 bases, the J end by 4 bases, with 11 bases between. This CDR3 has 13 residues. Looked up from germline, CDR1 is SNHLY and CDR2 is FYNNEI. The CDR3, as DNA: TGTGCCAGCAAACGTCAGGCGAATCAGCCCCAGCATTTT. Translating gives CASKRQANQPQHF.

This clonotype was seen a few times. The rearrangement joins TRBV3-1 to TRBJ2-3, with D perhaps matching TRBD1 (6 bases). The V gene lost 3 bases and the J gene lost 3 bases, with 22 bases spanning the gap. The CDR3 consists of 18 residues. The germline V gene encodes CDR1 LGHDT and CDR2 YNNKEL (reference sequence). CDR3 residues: CASSHRLMGVTGTDTQYF. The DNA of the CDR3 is TGTGCCAGCAGCCATCGCCTCATGGGGGTTACAGGGACAGATACGCAGTATTTT.

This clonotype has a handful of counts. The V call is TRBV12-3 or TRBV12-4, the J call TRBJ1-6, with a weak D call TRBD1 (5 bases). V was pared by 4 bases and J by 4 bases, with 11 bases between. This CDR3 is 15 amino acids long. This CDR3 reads CASSYGGGYNSPLHF. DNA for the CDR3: TGTGCCAGCAGTTACGGGGGGGGGTATAATTCACCCCTCCACTTT.

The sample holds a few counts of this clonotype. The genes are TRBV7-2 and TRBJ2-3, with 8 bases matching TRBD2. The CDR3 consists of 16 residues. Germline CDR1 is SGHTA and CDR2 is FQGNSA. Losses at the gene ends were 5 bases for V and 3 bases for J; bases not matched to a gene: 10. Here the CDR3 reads CASSITSGIRTDTQYF. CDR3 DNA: TGTGCCAGCAGCATTACTAGCGGTATCCGGACAGATACGCAGTATTTT.

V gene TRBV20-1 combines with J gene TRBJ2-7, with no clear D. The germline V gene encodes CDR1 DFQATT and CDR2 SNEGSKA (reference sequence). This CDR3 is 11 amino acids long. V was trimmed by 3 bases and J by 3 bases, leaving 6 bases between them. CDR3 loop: CSASQFYEQYF. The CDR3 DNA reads TGCAGTGCTAGTCAGTTCTACGAGCAGTACTTC.

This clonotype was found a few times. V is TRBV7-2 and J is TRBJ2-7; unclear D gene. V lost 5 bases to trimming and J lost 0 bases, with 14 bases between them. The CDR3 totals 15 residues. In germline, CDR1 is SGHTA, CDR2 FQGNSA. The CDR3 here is CASSRTTMLSYEQYF. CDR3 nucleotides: TGTGCCAGCAGCCGTACTACGATGCTCTCCTACGAGCAGTACTTC.

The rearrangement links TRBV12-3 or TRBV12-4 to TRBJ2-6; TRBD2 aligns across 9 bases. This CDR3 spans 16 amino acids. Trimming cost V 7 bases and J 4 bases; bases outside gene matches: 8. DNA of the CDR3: TGTGCCAGCACCCTAAGCGGGGGGTCCGGGGCCAACGTCCTGACTTTC. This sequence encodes CASTLSGGSGANVLTF.

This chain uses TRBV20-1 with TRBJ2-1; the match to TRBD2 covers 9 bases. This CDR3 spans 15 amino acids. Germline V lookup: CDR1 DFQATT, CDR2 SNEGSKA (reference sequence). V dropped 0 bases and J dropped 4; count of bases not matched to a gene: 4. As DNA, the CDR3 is TGCAGTGCTAGAGATCAGAGCGGGAGGTACAATGAGCAGTTCTTC. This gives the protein CSARDQSGRYNEQFF.

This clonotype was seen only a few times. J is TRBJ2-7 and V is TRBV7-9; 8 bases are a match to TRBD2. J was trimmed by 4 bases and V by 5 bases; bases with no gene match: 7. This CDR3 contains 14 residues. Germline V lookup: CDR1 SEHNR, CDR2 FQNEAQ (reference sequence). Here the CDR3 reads CASSRFSGEYEQYF. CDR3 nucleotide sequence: TGTGCCAGCAGCCGATTTAGCGGGGAATACGAGCAGTACTTC.

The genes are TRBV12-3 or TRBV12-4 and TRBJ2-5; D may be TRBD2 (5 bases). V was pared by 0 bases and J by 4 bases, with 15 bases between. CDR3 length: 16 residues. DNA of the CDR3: TGTGCCAGCAGTTTAGCGCGGGTGACTTCCCGAGAGACCCAGTACTTC. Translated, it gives CASSLARVTSRETQYF.